The 17 T cell receptor beta chains listed next were all sequenced from one sample in a study of identical twins. TCRdb passed the 5' RACE reads through MiXCR, listing each CDR3 protein once. The sample lists under 350,000 distinct CDR3 sequences, roughly 8.6% occurring once. These records were also assigned to another study, of yellow fever vaccine responses in identical twins.

Sequencing was carried out using CD8+ T cells sorted from blood. All receptors come from a woman aged 18-29 years in good health.

V usage is TRBV7-9 and J usage is TRBJ2-7, with D possibly matching TRBD2 (6 bases). Germline V lookup: CDR1 SEHNR, CDR2 FQNEAQ (reference sequence). The CDR3 is made up of 15 amino acids. Trimming left V 4 bases short and J 0 bases short, with 13 bases between. The CDR3 nucleotides read TGTGCCAGCAGCTCCGCTAGCGTTAGCTCCTACGAGCAGTACTTC. Amino acid sequence: CASSSASVSSYEQYF.

The chain combines TRBV7-9 with TRBJ2-7, with D possibly called TRBD1 or TRBD2 (5 bases each). Germline V gives CDR1 SEHNR, CDR2 FQNEAQ (reference sequence). V was pared by 5 bases and J by 3 bases, with 14 bases between. CDR3 length: 14 amino acids. DNA for the CDR3: TGTGCCAGCAGCGCGCCGGGGACGATCTACGAGCAGTACTTC. Residues: CASSAPGTIYEQYF. Variable domain in full (rest from reference TRBV7-9 and TRBJ2-7): DTGVSQNPRHKITKRGQNVTFRCDPISEHNRLYWYRQTLGQGPEFLTYFQNEAQLEKSRLLSDRFSAERPKGSFSTLEIQRTEQGDSAMYLCASSAPGTIYEQYFGPGTRLTVT.

V gene TRBV20-1 combines with J gene TRBJ1-5; D is undetermined. Trimming shortened V by 0 bases and J by 0 bases, and 9 bases separated the two germline ends. Germline V gene lookup returns CDR1 DFQATT and CDR2 SNEGSKA (reference sequence). The CDR3 totals 15 residues. The CDR3 loop is CSAREKGYSNQPQHF. For the CDR3, the DNA is TGCAGTGCTAGAGAAAAGGGCTATAGCAATCAGCCCCAGCATTTT.

The chain is built from TRBV27 and TRBJ2-7; D is uncertain. The V end was cut by 0 bases, the J end by 0 bases, with 6 bases between. The germline CDR1 and CDR2 sequences are MNHEY and SMNVEV (reference sequence). There are 14 residues in the CDR3. For the CDR3, the DNA is TGTGCCAGCAGTTTATCAGTGAACTCCTACGAGCAGTACTTC. It specifies CASSLSVNSYEQYF.

Only a few counts were recorded for this clonotype. This chain joins TRBV11-2 and TRBJ2-5, with 7 bases matching TRBD2. CDR3 length: 15 amino acids. V was pared by 5 bases and J by 1 base, with 7 bases of the junction left unmatched. Germline V lookup: CDR1 SGHAT, CDR2 FQNNGV. The CDR3, as DNA: TGTGCCAGCAGCCCGGCCGGACTAGTCCAAGAGACCCAGTACTTC. It translates to CASSPAGLVQETQYF.

This clonotype was picked up many times. This sequence joins TRBV3-1 and TRBJ2-1; TRBD2 might be the D (12 bases). The CDR3 consists of 21 residues. V lost 8 bases, J lost 8 bases, and 40 bases lay in between. Germline V gene data show CDR1 as LGHDT and CDR2 as YNNKEL (reference sequence). The DNA of the CDR3 is TGTGCCAGCCGCGATGTCGGCGGACAGGGGGCTTGGACTAGCGGGGTGCATGAGCAGTTCTTC. Its translation is CASRDVGGQGAWTSGVHEQFF.

Ten or more counts support this clonotype. The chain is built from TRBV10-1 and TRBJ2-7; 14 positions match TRBD2. Trimming cost V 7 bases and J 0 bases; bases outside gene matches: 11. The CDR3 sequence is 18 residues long. Germline assignment: CDR1 WNHNN and CDR2 SYGVQD (reference sequence). The CDR3 DNA is TGCGCCAGCACCCCGGGACTAGCGGGAGTCGGGGGCTCCTACGAGCAGTACTTC. Its protein product is CASTPGLAGVGGSYEQYF.

This sequence joins TRBV20-1 and TRBJ2-7; the match to TRBD1 covers 12 bases. Trimming removed 5 bases from V and 7 bases from J; junction bases left unmatched: 15. The CDR3 loop spans 16 amino acids. The germline CDR1 and CDR2 sequences are DFQATT and SNEGSKA (reference sequence). CDR3 amino acids: CSARNLGQGALGEQYF. CDR3 coding DNA: TGCAGTGCTCGAAACCTGGGACAGGGGGCTTTAGGAGAGCAGTACTTC.

This clonotype was found many times. The rearrangement joins TRBV5-6 to TRBJ2-3, with D hard to call. Germline V lookup: CDR1 SGHDT, CDR2 YYEEEE. V was clipped by 1 base and J by 0 bases, with 9 bases between them. The CDR3 extends over 15 amino acids. Written as DNA, the CDR3 is TGTGCCAGCAGCTTGCTGGCAGCTAGCACAGATACGCAGTATTTT. Translated: CASSLLAASTDTQYF.

CDR3 DNA: TGTGCCAGCAGCTTAGTACCCGGGGACCCCTACAATGAGCAGTTCTTC. Residues: CASSLVPGDPYNEQFF. The rearrangement joins TRBV11-1 to TRBJ2-1, with D perhaps TRBD1 or TRBD2 (5 bases each). CDR1 is SGHAT, CDR2 FQDESV, per germline (reference sequence). The CDR3 loop spans 16 amino acids. Trimming removed 1 base at V and 2 bases at J, with 12 bases between.

In this sample, this clonotype turned up many times. DNA of the CDR3: TGTGCCACCAGCAGGCCACGCAATCCGGAACCGGGGTCACCCCTCCACTTT. Protein product: CATSRPRNPEPGSPLHF. V and J are TRBV15 and TRBJ1-6; no definite D call. Germline V CDR1 and CDR2: LNHNV, YYDKDF (reference sequence). V was clipped by 3 bases and J by 10 bases, with 22 bases between them. This CDR3 region has 17 residues.

The chain uses TRBV6-2 or TRBV6-3 and TRBJ2-7; possibly TRBD1 for D (5 bases). V lost 3 bases and J lost 1, with 16 bases in between. From germline, CDR1 is MNHEY and CDR2 SVGEGT. This CDR3 has 16 residues. DNA for the CDR3: TGTGCCAGCAGTTATAGCCGTCAGGGCGCGTCCTACGAGCAGTACTTC. This codes for CASSYSRQGASYEQYF.

This chain links TRBV9 with TRBJ1-2; no reliable D call. V was trimmed by 0 bases and J by 8 bases, leaving 8 bases between them. Germline V gene sequence: CDR1 SGDLS, CDR2 YYNGEE. This CDR3 spans 12 amino acids. CDR3 nucleotide sequence: TGTGCCAGCAGCGTAGAAGGGAGCGGCTACACCTTC. Protein sequence: CASSVEGSGYTF.

This clonotype was counted a few times. The V call is TRBV7-2, the J call TRBJ2-3, with D perhaps TRBD2 (6 bases). Trimming shortened V by 3 bases and J by 3 bases, and 10 bases separated the two germline ends. The CDR3 totals 14 residues. Per germline, CDR1 SGHTA and CDR2 FQGNSA. The CDR3 bases are TGTGCCAGCAGCTTTTTCGGGGGAACAGATACGCAGTATTTT. Residues: CASSFFGGTDTQYF.

The CDR3 nucleotides read TGCAGTGCTACAAAGGGGGGAGACCTAAGGAATACGCAGTATTTT. Encoded protein: CSATKGGDLRNTQYF. This chain links TRBV20-1 with TRBJ2-3; either TRBD1 or TRBD2 may supply D (6 bases each). Per the germline V gene, CDR1 is DFQATT and CDR2 is SNEGSKA (reference sequence). There are 15 residues in the CDR3. V lost 4 bases, J lost 7 bases, and 21 bases lay in between.

The chain joins TRBV29-1 to TRBJ1-1; D is ambiguous. In germline, CDR1 is SQVTM, CDR2 ANQGSEA. V dropped 2 bases and J dropped 10 bases, with 14 bases sitting between them. This CDR3 is built from 12 residues. CDR3 sequence: CSVETIREGAFF. The CDR3 DNA is TGCAGCGTTGAAACAATCCGGGAGGGAGCTTTCTTT.

J is TRBJ2-1 and V is TRBV19; tentatively, D is TRBD1 or TRBD2 (6 bases each). Between the trimmed V and J ends, which lost 5 bases and 2 bases, there was a span of 13 bases. Germline CDR1 and CDR2: LNHDA and SQIVND (reference sequence). This CDR3 contains 15 residues. Here the CDR3 reads CASSAPGATYNEQFF. CDR3 DNA: TGTGCCAGTAGTGCTCCGGGGGCTACCTACAATGAGCAGTTCTTC.